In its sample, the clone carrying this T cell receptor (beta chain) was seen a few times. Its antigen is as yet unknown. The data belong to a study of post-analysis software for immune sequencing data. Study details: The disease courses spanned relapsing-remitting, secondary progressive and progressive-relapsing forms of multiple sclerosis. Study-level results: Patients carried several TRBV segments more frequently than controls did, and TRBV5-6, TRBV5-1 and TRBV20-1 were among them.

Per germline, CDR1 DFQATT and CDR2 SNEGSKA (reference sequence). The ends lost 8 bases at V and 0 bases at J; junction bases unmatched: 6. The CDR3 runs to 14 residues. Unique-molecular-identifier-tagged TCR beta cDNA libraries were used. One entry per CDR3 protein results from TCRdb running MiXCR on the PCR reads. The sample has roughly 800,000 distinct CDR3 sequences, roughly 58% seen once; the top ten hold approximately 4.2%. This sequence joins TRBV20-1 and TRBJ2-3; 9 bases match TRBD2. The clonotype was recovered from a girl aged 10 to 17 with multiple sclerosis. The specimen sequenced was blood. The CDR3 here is CSPDSGRSTDTQYF. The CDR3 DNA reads TGCAGTCCAGATAGCGGGAGAAGCACAGATACGCAGTATTTT.